This T cell receptor (beta chain) was captured in a study of lymphopenia after photon versus proton radiotherapy. Regarding the study as a whole: After the lymphocyte nadir, photon-treated repertoires showed oligoclonal expansion, especially of CD8+ Temra cells. Only patients who died were analyzed for survival; proton advantage is unproven. In patients who died, overall survival fell as post-nadir TCR diversity dropped more. Relative stability marked proton patients; photon patients lost diversity and naive cells.

This clone has a handful of counts. Its target is not known. Produced via immunoSEQ multiplex PCR; TCRdb's table is partial and in-frame only. The table includes 43,000 or so clones, 65% to 90% detected once. CDR3 length: 14 amino acids. The V end was cut by 5 bases, the J end by 7 bases, with 15 bases between. CDR1 is MGHRA, CDR2 YSYEKL, per germline. The TCR was taken from a middle-aged man with gastric cancer. The rearrangement links TRBV4-1 to TRBJ1-5; D might be TRBD1 (6 bases). The sequencing here drew on peripheral blood, taken from a patient treated with photon-based radiotherapy. CDR3 sequence (DNA): TGCGCCAGCAGCGGAACAGGGACCGGGCAGCCCCAGCATTTT. Its protein product is CASSGTGTGQPQHF.